The sequence of this T cell receptor (beta chain) was determined in a study of cytotoxic CD8 clonotypes in ibrutinib-treated CLL. Study context: Within the patient group, under 12 were relapsed/refractory and approximately 15 treatment-naive, and 17 were IGHV unmutated. Study findings and constraints: Clonality went higher at ibrutinib response and then dropped back toward baseline at progression. Baseline levels of clonality went above those of age-matched healthy donors and moved with circulating CD8+ T-cell counts.

Germline CDR1 LGHNT, CDR2 FRNRAP. V was clipped by 1 base and J by 8 bases, with 8 bases between them. The CDR3 loop spans 13 amino acids. The assay was immunoSEQ multiplex PCR, and TCRdb's table has in-frame clones only and misses some. This sample has 150,000 to 200,000 clones, with approximately 91% found just once. As regards this clone: Its antigen is as yet unknown.

This sequence joins TRBV12-5 and TRBJ1-4; D gene unclear. The input for sequencing was PBMCs, taken at disease progression, from a patient treated with ibrutinib. The source of this sequence is a human donor with chronic lymphocytic leukemia. The CDR3 protein is CASGLDWVEKLFF. For the CDR3, the DNA is TGTGCTAGTGGTTTGGATTGGGTCGAAAAACTGTTTTTT.